Sequencing of this T cell receptor beta chain was carried out in a study of immune evolution from preneoplasia to lung adenocarcinoma. As concerns this clone: Its antigen is still unknown.

Two lung cancer pathologists independently confirmed each histologic diagnosis. Germline V gene lookup returns CDR1 SEHNR and CDR2 FQNEAQ (reference sequence). This CDR3 has 14 residues. With 5 bases removed from V and 8 bases from J, the gap between germline ends came to 13 bases. Study findings and constraints: Top clone frequencies peaked in normal lung, apparently declining through invasive adenocarcinoma. Later-stage lesions appeared to have more T cells, more diversity, less clonality.

Measured with immunoSEQ multiplex PCR; TCRdb has only the in-frame clones, and not every one. The sample shows 11,000 to 15,000 clones, over 75% of them seen only once. This sequence joins TRBV7-9 and TRBJ1-6; D ambiguous. Sequencing was carried out using FFPE lung adenocarcinoma in situ tissue. This TCR came from a donor aged 70 or over with lung adenocarcinoma. CDR3 protein: CASSADVRDSPLHF. In DNA, the CDR3 is TGTGCCAGCAGCGCCGACGTGAGGGATTCACCCCTCCACTTT.